This is a list of T cell receptor beta chains from one sample in a study of tumor and adjacent non-tumor tissue in lung cancer. Each CDR3 protein is one row after TCRdb ran MiXCR on the multiplex PCR reads. The data hold 100,000 or so distinct CDR3 sequences, with about 62% observed a single time. The material sequenced was distant non-tumor lung tissue. The source of these receptors is a man aged 25 to 40 with non-small cell lung cancer. Both conserved end residues are part of each CDR3. Fields, in order: clone size, D gene, V gene, J gene, CDR3 DNA, CDR3 protein. D genes are given only for firm matches. Not every row has a clone size; where given, it reads once, few, many or a size class.

abundance: .
d_gene: TRBD1
v_gene: TRBV11-3
j_gene: TRBJ2-2
CDR3nt: TGTGCCAGCAGCCCTCGGGACAGGCGGAACACCGGGGAGCTGTTTTTT
CDR3aa: CASSPRDRRNTGELFF

abundance: many
d_gene: .
v_gene: TRBV6-2/TRBV6-3
j_gene: TRBJ1-5
CDR3nt: TGTGCCAGCAGTTACTCGAAATCGGTGGGGGCGGGTTATCAGCCCCAGCATTTT
CDR3aa: CASSYSKSVGAGYQPQHF

abundance: many
d_gene: .
v_gene: TRBV5-6
j_gene: TRBJ2-2
CDR3nt: TGTGCCAGCAGCTTGGCCGAGGCAGGGGCCACCGGGGAGCTGTTTTTT
CDR3aa: CASSLAEAGATGELFF

abundance: many
d_gene: .
v_gene: TRBV20-1
j_gene: TRBJ2-7
CDR3nt: TGCAGTGCCAATAGCGGATTCGCCTACGAGCAGTACTTC
CDR3aa: CSANSGFAYEQYF

abundance: .
d_gene: TRBD2
v_gene: TRBV7-2
j_gene: TRBJ2-1
CDR3nt: TGTGCCAGCAGCTTGGGGGGGGTACCCTACAATGAGCAGTTCTTC
CDR3aa: CASSLGGVPYNEQFF

abundance: .
d_gene: .
v_gene: TRBV6-5
j_gene: TRBJ2-6
CDR3nt: TGTGCCAACAGTTACGACAGCAGCTCTGGGGCCAACGTCCCGACTTTC
CDR3aa: CANSYDSSSGANVPTF

abundance: .
d_gene: TRBD2
v_gene: TRBV4-1
j_gene: TRBJ2-1
CDR3nt: TGCGCCAACAGCCAACTAAGCGGGAGGGCCGGCAATGAGCAGTTCTTC
CDR3aa: CANSQLSGRAGNEQFF

abundance: .
d_gene: .
v_gene: TRBV4-3
j_gene: TRBJ1-5
CDR3nt: TGCGCCAGCAGCCAAGATGCAGGGGACGCCCAGCCCCAGTATTTC
CDR3aa: CASSQDAGDAQPQYF

abundance: many
d_gene: .
v_gene: TRBV12-3/TRBV12-4
j_gene: TRBJ2-5
CDR3nt: TGTGCCAGCAGCTATGAAGAGACCCAGTACTTC
CDR3aa: CASSYEETQYF

abundance: .
d_gene: TRBD2
v_gene: TRBV11-2
j_gene: TRBJ2-1
CDR3nt: TGTGCCAGCAGCCCAGGGACTAGCTGGGCAGAAGGTGAGCAGTTCTTC
CDR3aa: CASSPGTSWAEGEQFF

abundance: .
d_gene: .
v_gene: TRBV6-2/TRBV6-3
j_gene: TRBJ2-5
CDR3nt: TGTGCCAGCAGCAAGCGAGGGGCTTCCCAAGAGACCCAGTACTTC
CDR3aa: CASSKRGASQETQYF

abundance: .
d_gene: .
v_gene: TRBV4-1
j_gene: TRBJ2-4
CDR3nt: TGCTCCAGCAGCCCCCTACCCCAGCAGGACTATGAAGCCAAAAACTTTCAGTACTTC
CDR3aa: CSSSPLPQQDYEAKNFQYF

abundance: .
d_gene: .
v_gene: TRBV11-2
j_gene: TRBJ1-3
CDR3nt: TGTGCCAGTAGCTTACCGTGGGCGCGTAGAAACACCATATATTTT
CDR3aa: CASSLPWARRNTIYF

abundance: many
d_gene: .
v_gene: TRBV20-1
j_gene: TRBJ1-1
CDR3nt: TGCAGTGCTGACGCCCTCGAGGGCACTGAAGCTTTCTTT
CDR3aa: CSADALEGTEAFF

abundance: .
d_gene: .
v_gene: TRBV11-1
j_gene: TRBJ2-1
CDR3nt: TGTGCCAGCAGCTTACTGGGTCACAATGAGCAGTTCTTC
CDR3aa: CASSLLGHNEQFF

abundance: few
d_gene: .
v_gene: TRBV24-1
j_gene: TRBJ2-1
CDR3nt: TGTGCCACCAGTGATTTCAACCGGGACAATGGGCAGTTCTTC
CDR3aa: CATSDFNRDNGQFF

abundance: few
d_gene: TRBD1
v_gene: TRBV29-1
j_gene: TRBJ2-2
CDR3nt: TGCAGCATTGCCCCGAGACAGGGGCACACCGGGGAGCTGTTTTTT
CDR3aa: CSIAPRQGHTGELFF